This T cell receptor (beta chain) was sequenced in a study of CD8+ T cells in alopecia areata. Documented treatment: oral pan-JAK inhibitor, 5-10 mg twice daily. Both peripheral blood and punch biopsies of lesional scalp skin were obtained from patients who had alopecia areata. Reverse transcription of extracted RNA yielded cDNA, which provided the sequencing template. Generated by immunoSEQ multiplex PCR, the TCRdb table keeps only in-frame clones and is missing some. The sample lists about 140,000 clones; around 83% were seen once. The ends were cut back, 4 bases at V and 4 bases at J, with 22 bases in the middle. This CDR3 comprises 16 residues. CDR1 and CDR2 from the germline V gene are GTSNPN and SVGIG (reference sequence). General observations from the study: The presence of one nonresponder keeps the tie between baseline CD8+ expansion and response uncertain.

This clone was counted a few times. The antigen remains unidentified. The specimen was CD8+ T cells sorted from blood, collected at week 4, from a patient treated with tofacitinib. The TCR comes from a human donor with alopecia areata. The chain carries TRBV30 and TRBJ1-2; D is uncertain. DNA of the CDR3: TGTGCCTGGAACTCAATTAGGACGGAAATTCCCTATGGCTACACCTTC. Encoded protein: CAWNSIRTEIPYGYTF.